This is a list of T cell receptor beta chains from one sample in a study of response to subunit inactivated influenza vaccine. TCRdb processed the RT-PCR reads anew with MiXCR; each CDR3 protein has one entry. Of roughly 780,000 distinct CDR3 sequences in the sample, roughly 20% were seen once. Material: PBMCs from blood, obtained roughly 5 days after vaccination. These receptors were collected from a man between 50 and 59 years old who received an inactivated influenza vaccine. Both conserved end residues are part of each CDR3. A D gene is named only where the DNA matches it firmly. Clone size, where shown, is once, few, many, or a class for clones that have expanded.

NA	TRBD1	TRBV4-3	TRBJ2-2	CASSRAGTGNTGELFF	TGCGCCAGCAGCCGAGCTGGGACAGGGAACACCGGGGAGCTGTTTTTT
NA	TRBD2	TRBV29-1	TRBJ2-7	CSVSGLAAEQYF	TGCAGCGTTTCGGGACTAGCGGCCGAGCAGTACTTC
NA	NA	TRBV7-7	TRBJ2-2	CASSLMTVANTGELFF	TGTGCCAGCAGCTTAATGACAGTCGCGAACACCGGGGAGCTGTTTTTT
few	NA	TRBV4-1	TRBJ2-3	CASSHQAGTVDTQYF	TGCGCCAGCAGCCATCAAGCAGGAACAGTCGATACGCAGTATTTT
many	NA	TRBV29-1	TRBJ2-7	CSVGRGTYEQYF	TGCAGCGTTGGGAGGGGGACCTACGAGCAGTACTTC
NA	TRBD1	TRBV20-1	TRBJ2-7	CSARGYRGRIDEQYF	TGCAGTGCTAGAGGTTACAGGGGGCGAATTGACGAGCAGTACTTC
NA	NA	TRBV12-3/TRBV12-4	TRBJ1-3	CASSFLSGHRNTIYF	TGTGCCAGCAGTTTTTTGTCGGGACACAGAAACACCATATATTTT
NA	NA	TRBV15	TRBJ2-1	CATSDQRQQFF	TGTGCCACCAGCGACCAGCGTCAGCAGTTCTTC
few	NA	TRBV5-5	TRBJ1-2	CASSSFAGDGYTF	TGTGCCAGCAGCTCCTTTGCGGGGGATGGCTACACCTTC
NA	NA	TRBV10-3	TRBJ1-5	CAISETRQYQPQHF	TGTGCCATCAGTGAGACCCGACAGTATCAGCCCCAGCATTTT
few	NA	TRBV20-1	TRBJ2-5	CSARDFGSQETQYF	TGCAGTGCTAGAGATTTCGGGAGCCAAGAGACCCAGTACTTC
few	NA	TRBV12-3/TRBV12-4	TRBJ2-7	CASSTNGGDYEQYF	TGTGCCAGCAGTACCAACGGCGGGGACTACGAGCAGTACTTC
NA	TRBD2	TRBV20-1	TRBJ2-7	CSANPTSGISYEQYF	TGCAGTGCAAATCCCACTAGCGGGATCTCCTACGAGCAGTACTTC
few	TRBD1	TRBV28	TRBJ2-5	CASSLRTGGKETQYF	TGTGCCAGCAGCCTCCGGACAGGGGGCAAAGAGACCCAGTACTTC
many	NA	TRBV10-3	TRBJ2-6	CAIGNIPGANVLTF	TGTGCCATCGGGAACATCCCTGGGGCCAACGTCCTGACTTTC
NA	TRBD1	TRBV6-6	TRBJ2-7	CASSKGQVYEQYF	TGTGCCAGCAGTAAGGGACAGGTCTACGAGCAGTACTTC
few	NA	TRBV11-3	TRBJ2-1	CASSLEKNEQFF	TGTGCCAGCAGCTTAGAAAAAAATGAGCAGTTCTTC
many	TRBD2	TRBV7-6	TRBJ2-7	CASSLGTSASYEQYF	TGTGCCAGCAGCCTGGGGACTAGCGCCTCCTACGAGCAGTACTTC
many	NA	TRBV6-1	TRBJ1-3	CASSTGTSGNTIYF	TGTGCCAGCAGTACCGGGACATCCGGAAACACCATATATTTT
NA	TRBD1	TRBV28	TRBJ1-6	CASSSPGQGINSPLHF	TGTGCCAGCAGTTCACCGGGACAGGGGATTAATTCACCCCTCCACTTT
NA	TRBD1	TRBV20-1	TRBJ2-7	CSASGGQGTPYEQYF	TGCAGTGCTAGCGGGGGACAGGGGACCCCCTACGAGCAGTACTTC
NA	NA	TRBV7-9	TRBJ2-3	CASSLGPQGADTQYF	TGTGCCAGCAGCTTGGGGCCCCAAGGCGCAGATACGCAGTATTTT
few	NA	TRBV6-5	TRBJ1-2	CASSYGHYGYTF	TGTGCCAGCAGTTACGGGCACTATGGCTACACCTTC
NA	NA	TRBV4-2	TRBJ2-2	CASSLHHRDVTGELFF	TGTGCCAGCAGCTTACATCACCGGGATGTCACCGGGGAGCTGTTTTTT
few	NA	TRBV20-1	TRBJ1-4	CSARRGLGEKLFF	TGCAGTGCTCGACGGGGGTTGGGTGAAAAACTGTTTTTT
many	NA	TRBV15	TRBJ2-1	CATSKNRLAVYNEQFF	TGTGCCACCAGCAAGAATCGTCTAGCAGTTTACAATGAGCAGTTCTTC
few	TRBD1	TRBV5-1	TRBJ2-3	CASSTGQGPTDTQYF	TGCGCCAGCAGCACCGGACAGGGCCCGACAGATACGCAGTATTTT
many	NA	TRBV12-3/TRBV12-4	TRBJ1-2	CASSAGTRGYTF	TGTGCCAGCAGTGCCGGGACGCGAGGCTACACCTTC
many	NA	TRBV5-6	TRBJ2-7	CASSLISTGEQYF	TGTGCCAGCAGCTTGATCAGCACCGGCGAGCAGTACTTC
NA	TRBD1	TRBV4-2	TRBJ2-5	CASSAGTEETQYF	TGTGCCAGCAGCGCAGGGACAGAAGAGACCCAGTACTTC
NA	TRBD1	TRBV29-1	TRBJ2-5	CSVGGTGVTETQYF	TGCAGCGTTGGGGGGACAGGGGTAACGGAGACCCAGTACTTC
few	NA	TRBV10-3	TRBJ2-5	CAISESRNQETQYF	TGTGCCATCAGTGAGTCGCGTAACCAAGAGACCCAGTACTTC
NA	TRBD1	TRBV15	TRBJ1-5	CATSRDRGDQPQHF	TGTGCCACCAGCCGGGACAGGGGGGATCAGCCCCAGCATTTT
NA	NA	TRBV11-2	TRBJ1-6	CASSSGPRVALHF	TGTGCCAGCAGCTCCGGGCCGAGGGTAGCCCTCCACTTT
few	NA	TRBV20-1	TRBJ2-7	CSARGKEFPNEQYF	TGCAGTGCTAGAGGGAAAGAATTCCCCAACGAGCAGTACTTC
NA	NA	TRBV11-2	TRBJ1-2	CASSSFDMGSYGYTF	TGTGCCAGCAGCTCTTTCGATATGGGCAGTTATGGCTACACCTTC
few	TRBD2	TRBV20-1	TRBJ2-5	CSARVAGRRETQYF	TGCAGTGCTAGAGTAGCGGGACGAAGGGAGACCCAGTACTTC
NA	NA	TRBV6-5	TRBJ2-4	CASSYAPRGGNIQYF	TGTGCCAGCAGTTATGCGCCCAGGGGAGGAAACATTCAGTACTTC
NA	TRBD2	TRBV7-6	TRBJ2-2	CASSLEAGGPTGELFF	TGTGCCAGCAGCTTAGAGGCGGGGGGGCCCACCGGGGAGCTGTTTTTT
few	TRBD2	TRBV7-2	TRBJ2-1	CASSSTPGLANEQFF	TGTGCCAGCAGTAGCACGCCGGGACTAGCCAATGAGCAGTTCTTC
few	TRBD1	TRBV13	TRBJ2-7	CASSSHRGGVQYF	TGTGCCAGCAGCTCCCACAGGGGCGGCGTGCAGTACTTC
few	NA	TRBV29-1	TRBJ2-5	CSVSGSGGRETQYF	TGCAGCGTTTCAGGTAGCGGAGGGAGAGAGACCCAGTACTTC
few	NA	TRBV29-1	TRBJ2-3	CSVFRDTDTQYF	TGCAGCGTTTTCAGGGATACAGATACGCAGTATTTT
many	NA	TRBV11-2	TRBJ2-6	CASSPSGSQYVSGANVLTF	TGTGCCAGCAGCCCTTCCGGAAGTCAGTACGTCTCTGGGGCCAACGTCCTGACTTTC
many	NA	TRBV5-6	TRBJ1-5	CASSLISSAQPQHF	TGTGCCAGCAGCTTGATCTCCTCCGCGCAGCCCCAGCATTTT